This T cell receptor (beta chain) was identified during a study of T cell responses to AZD1222 COVID-19 vaccine. Trimming pared 5 bases from V and 4 bases from J, leaving 12 bases between. There are 14 residues in the CDR3. Germline V gives CDR1 MNHEY, CDR2 SVGEGT. This clone was seen a single time. Clones were read by immunoSEQ multiplex PCR, and TCRdb kept only the in-frame ones, dropping some. The sample consists of about 81,000 clones, 70% to 90% of them appearing once. The rearrangement links TRBV6-2 or TRBV6-3 to TRBJ2-1; unclear D gene. The starting material was peripheral blood, obtained 28 days after the second AZD1222 dose. This sequence was found in an adult who received the AZD1222 COVID-19 vaccine. CDR3 in DNA: TGTGCCAGCAGTGGGTCATCCCCTTACAATGAGCAGTTCTTC. It translates to CASSGSSPYNEQFF.